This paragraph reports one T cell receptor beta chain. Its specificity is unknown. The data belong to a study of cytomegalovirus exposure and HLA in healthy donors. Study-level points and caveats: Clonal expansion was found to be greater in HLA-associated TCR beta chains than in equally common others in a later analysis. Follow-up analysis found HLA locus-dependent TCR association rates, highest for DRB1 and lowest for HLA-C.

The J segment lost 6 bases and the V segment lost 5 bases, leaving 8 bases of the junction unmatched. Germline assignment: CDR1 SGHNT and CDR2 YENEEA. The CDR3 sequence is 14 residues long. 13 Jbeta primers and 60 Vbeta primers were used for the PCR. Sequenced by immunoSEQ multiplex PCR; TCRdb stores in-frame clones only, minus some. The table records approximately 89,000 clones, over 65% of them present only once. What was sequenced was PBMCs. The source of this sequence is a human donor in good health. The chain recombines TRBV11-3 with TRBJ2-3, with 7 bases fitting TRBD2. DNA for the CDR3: TGTGCCAGCAGCACGGGACTACACAGGGATACGCAGTATTTT. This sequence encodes CASSTGLHRDTQYF.